This T cell receptor beta chain was recovered during a study of monozygotic twins with inflammatory bowel disease (dated 2019 in TCRdb). Study-wide context: The complete study included roughly 30 monozygotic twin pairs: 19 IBD-discordant Danish pairs and nine German pairs, of which four were IBD-concordant and five were IBD-discordant. Each individual had, on average, about 151 000 unique TCRalpha sequences and 181 000 unique TCRbeta sequences available for analysis. The search for disease-associated traits relied mainly on comparing, within discordant pairs, IBD patients with their genetically identical healthy co-twins. Study-wide conclusions, independent of this receptor: TCRbeta repertoire diversity, by inverse Simpson index, was decreased in IBD patients compared with their healthy co-twins. IBD patients shared fewer clonotypes with other individuals than healthy twins did, most markedly in patients showing signs of disease activity. Concordant and discordant twins showed no difference in repertoire similarity, possibly because of limited statistical power. The results gave no support for a single strong signal or clonotype linked to IBD. Distinction between different T cell subtypes could not be achieved in the analysis. Because patients received different immunosuppressive treatments, the repertoires may have picked up extra background noise and variability between individuals.

An approximately 2.5 ml peripheral blood sample was drawn into PAXgene tubes per donor and stored at -80°C. Without any T cell sorting, total RNA was extracted from whole blood using the PAXgene blood miRNA kit on an automated QIAcube. Peripheral blood from monozygotic twin pairs who were concordant or discordant for inflammatory bowel disease underwent deep TCRalpha and TCRbeta repertoire profiling using unique molecular barcoding. For every twin pair, smoking habits were documented, and each individual was categorised as a current, former or never smoker. The library came from 5' RACE. Each TCR library was prepared from about 3.5 ug of total RNA. For each sample, cDNA was synthesized in eight separate reactions using SMARTScribe reverse transcriptase. Unique molecular identifiers containing a 6-nucleotide sample barcode were introduced through template switching during cDNA synthesis. TCRalpha and TCRbeta cDNA was amplified by two nested PCRs of roughly 16 and 10 cycles, with bead purification after each PCR. Before amplification, cDNA was treated with uracil DNA-glycosylase and purified using the QIAquick PCR purification kit. The second PCR added Illumina TruSeq-compatible adapters along with sample-specific barcodes. TapeStation and Qubit were used to check library quality and concentration, and roughly 4.9 ng of each library was pooled. Pooled libraries were sequenced on an Illumina HiSeq2500 single-index Rapid Run with 2 x 100 bp reads and custom sequencing primers. Regarding the original processing steps: PCR and sequencing errors were corrected by UMI-based consensus assembly using MiGEC version 1.2.6. V(D)J alignment, clonotype assembly and CDR3 extraction were performed with MiXCR version 2.1.1. To normalise gene usage, clonotype sharing and MAIT/NKT TCR abundance, the top 1000, 10 000 and 20 000 clonotypes in each sample were analysed. After downsampling to 27 000 UMIs, diversity was calculated as the inverse Simpson index using the vegan R package. Paired Mann-Whitney U tests were applied to discordant twin pairs, with Benjamini-Hochberg correction for multiple testing. After reprocessing by TCRdb, each CDR3 protein sequence is one entry, and no DNA is given. Here the V and J calls rest on TCRdb's processing, not on the authors' analysis. In this sample's table one finds more than 350,000 distinct CDR3 sequences. The ten largest clones add up to more than 2% of the sample.

As concerns this clonotype: Its target antigen remains unknown.

The sequenced sample consisted of blood. This TCR was recovered from a human donor with ulcerative colitis or Crohn's disease, or a healthy co-twin of an affected twin (not recorded which).

For the CDR3, the sequence is CACRQGVNYGYTF. The chain uses TRBV2 and TRBJ1-2; TCRdb picks TRBD1, but there is no DNA to check that call. CDR1 and CDR2 were assigned from the germline V gene as SNHLY and FYNNEI. The CDR3, cysteine through phenylalanine, is 13 amino acids long. The DNA is not on file.